This is a list of T cell receptor beta chains from one sample in a study of cytomegalovirus exposure and HLA in healthy donors. Only in-frame clones appear in the TCRdb table, and some are missing; sequencing was by immunoSEQ multiplex PCR. The profile shows roughly 140,000 clones, about 82% of them singletons. Sequencing was done on a sample of PBMCs. The receptor source for this set is a male donor in good health and CMV-seronegative. CDR3s include the opening cysteine and the closing phenylalanine or tryptophan. The D gene is left open where the match is weak. The size entry is marked missing in some rows and otherwise reads once, few, many or a size class.

D	V	J	size	DNA	CDR3
-	TRBV11-2	TRBJ1-1	few	TGTGCCAGCAGTCCGCCCGCTTCTATGAACACTGAAGCTTTCTTT	CASSPPASMNTEAFF
-	TRBV6-6	TRBJ2-7	-	TGTGCCAGCAGTTACTCTCAGGGGAGTAACGAGCAGTACTTC	CASSYSQGSNEQYF
-	TRBV6-6	TRBJ2-7	-	TGTGCCAGCAATCCAGGGGAGTCCTACGAGCAGTACTTC	CASNPGESYEQYF
-	TRBV6-4	TRBJ2-2	once	TGTGCCAGCAGTGACTCACCGGGACAGAACACCGGGGAGCTGTTTTTT	CASSDSPGQNTGELFF
-	TRBV7-9	TRBJ1-1	-	TGTTCCAGCAGCTTAGGGGTCAGAATAGAGCGTGATATCGAAGCTTTCTTT	CSSSLGVRIERDIEAFF
-	TRBV18	TRBJ2-5	-	TGTGCCAGCTCACCAGTGGGCCAGCAAGAGACCCAGTACTTC	CASSPVGQQETQYF
-	TRBV4-1	TRBJ1-4	-	TGCGCCAGCAGCCAAGGTCCGGGGACAACTAATGAAAAACTGTTTTTT	CASSQGPGTTNEKLFF
TRBD1	TRBV4-1	TRBJ1-4	-	TGCGCCAGCAGCCAAGTTTGGACAGGGGTAGGCGAAAAACTGTTTTTT	CASSQVWTGVGEKLFF
TRBD2	TRBV4-3	TRBJ2-1	-	TGCGCCAGCAGCCCAGGACTAGCGGGAGGGGAAGTGGCCTACAATGAGCAGTTCTTC	CASSPGLAGGEVAYNEQFF
TRBD1	TRBV6-1	TRBJ1-5	-	TGTGCCAGCAGTGAAATCAGAGGGGGCCTGGGCCAGCCCCAGCATTTT	CASSEIRGGLGQPQHF
-	TRBV29-1	TRBJ2-5	-	TGCAGCGCGCACAGGTCCCAAGAGACCCAGTACTTC	CSAHRSQETQYF
TRBD1	TRBV10-1	TRBJ2-4	-	TGCGCCAGCAGTGACGGACAGGCCCTAGCCAAAAACATTCAGTACTTC	CASSDGQALAKNIQYF
TRBD1	TRBV2	TRBJ2-7	-	TGTGCCAGCACCGGGACAGGGGCATATTACGAGCAGTACTTC	CASTGTGAYYEQYF
-	TRBV2	TRBJ2-7	-	TGTGCCAGCAGTTTTCAGGGAAGCTCCTACGAGCAGTACTTC	CASSFQGSSYEQYF
TRBD1	TRBV5-1	TRBJ1-4	-	TGCGCCAGCAGCACCTACAGGGGACGGAGTGAAAAACTGTTTTTT	CASSTYRGRSEKLFF
TRBD1	TRBV6-1	TRBJ1-5	-	TGTGCCAGCAGTGAGGACAGGGACAATCAGCCCCAGCATTTT	CASSEDRDNQPQHF